What follows describes a single T cell receptor beta chain. This clonotype has just a few counts. Its antigen remains unidentified. There are no base qualities to consult, and no much larger clone falls within one base. The germline V and J ends show losses of 0 bases and 6 bases respectively, and no gene match explains 3 bases of the junction. The CDR3 measures 15 amino acids from cysteine to phenylalanine. The only DNA kept is the CDR3, 45 bases in frame from the first base. Taken from the germline V gene (reference sequence), the CDR1 and CDR2 loops are WNHNN and SYGVQD. The sample is drawn from a study of response to subunit inactivated influenza vaccine (dated by TCRdb to 2017 to 2018). A note on the overall study: Deep quantitative T cell receptor repertoire profiling was used in the study to track responses to a trivalent subunit inactivated influenza vaccine.

Library preparation used RT-PCR. Instrument on record: Illumina HiSeq 2500. The public sequencing data were trimmed at Q25 with fastp and processed into clonotypes with MiXCR by TCRdb, which kept only in-frame beta chains. Every distinct CDR3 protein forms one entry, paired with its most common genes and DNA. Counted in this sample were almost 250,000 distinct CDR3 sequences; 12% of them appeared once. The ten largest account for less than 8.5% of the sample. Overall results and qualifications from the work: It was suggested by the authors that each seasonal influenza vaccination may recruit only a limited number of new T cells.

The rearrangement joined TRBV10-1 to TRBJ2-1; 9 central nucleotides agree with TRBD1. Material: non-naive T cells sorted from PBMCs, obtained 14 days before vaccination. The sample's cell subset or site label is to be understood as: memory T cell fraction. The receptor was derived from a man aged 45-65 years who received an inactivated influenza vaccine. Donor details come from another sample of the same person, matched by shared clones. The base sequence is TGCGCCAGCAGTGAGTCACAGGGGGCCCGCAATGAGCAGTTCTTC. This is translated as CASSESQGARNEQFF.